The rows below give T cell receptor beta chains drawn from one sample of a study of OX40 agonist ivuxolimab in advanced cancers. TCRdb's copy holds only in-frame clones and misses some; the assay was immunoSEQ multiplex PCR. The profile covers about 59,000 clones, with around 85% appearing a single time and over 3.5% taken by the ten largest. Sample: CD4+ or CD8+ T cells sorted from blood, taken in a trial of the OX40 agonist ivuxolimab. The receptors shown here come from an adult with an advanced solid tumor such as melanoma, head and neck, liver or kidney cancer. The CDR3 runs from the conserved cysteine through the conserved F or W. The D gene is left open where the match is weak. Clone size is stated in some rows and not others, as once, few, many or a class when expanded.

d_gene: TRBD1; j_gene: TRBJ2-7; abundance: once; v_gene: TRBV7-8; CDR3aa: CASSLVGTGDEQYF; CDR3nt: TGTGCCAGCAGCTTAGTTGGGACAGGGGACGAGCAGTACTTC
d_gene: NA; j_gene: TRBJ1-4; abundance: NA; v_gene: TRBV5-4; CDR3aa: CASSPGERANEKLFF; CDR3nt: TGTGCCAGCAGTCCCGGGGAAAGGGCTAATGAAAAACTGTTTTTT
d_gene: NA; j_gene: TRBJ1-5; abundance: NA; v_gene: TRBV7-2; CDR3aa: CASSPYLTGTKQPQHF; CDR3nt: TGTGCCAGCAGCCCGTACCTAACAGGGACAAAACAGCCCCAGCATTTT
d_gene: NA; j_gene: TRBJ2-3; abundance: NA; v_gene: TRBV7-2; CDR3aa: CASSLVGLYTDTQYF; CDR3nt: TGTGCCAGCAGCTTAGTGGGTTTGTACACAGATACGCAGTATTTT
d_gene: NA; j_gene: TRBJ1-1; abundance: NA; v_gene: TRBV6-5; CDR3aa: CASSRQTTTEAFF; CDR3nt: TGTGCCAGCAGCCGTCAGACAACCACTGAAGCTTTCTTT
d_gene: NA; j_gene: TRBJ1-1; abundance: NA; v_gene: TRBV28; CDR3aa: CASSFLGVNTEAFF; CDR3nt: TGTGCCAGCAGTTTTCTCGGGGTGAACACTGAAGCTTTCTTT
d_gene: NA; j_gene: TRBJ2-1; abundance: NA; v_gene: TRBV9; CDR3aa: CASSAGLGGEQFF; CDR3nt: TGTGCCAGCAGCGCCGGGCTAGGAGGCGAGCAGTTCTTC
d_gene: TRBD1; j_gene: TRBJ1-2; abundance: NA; v_gene: TRBV14; CDR3aa: CASSQDWWDRGFGYGYTF; CDR3nt: TGTGCCAGCAGCCAAGATTGGTGGGACAGGGGGTTCGGCTATGGCTACACCTTC
d_gene: TRBD1; j_gene: TRBJ1-5; abundance: NA; v_gene: TRBV7-3; CDR3aa: CASSQDHPQGAVSNQPQHF; CDR3nt: TGTGCCAGCAGCCAAGACCACCCTCAGGGGGCCGTTAGCAATCAGCCCCAGCATTTT
d_gene: TRBD2; j_gene: TRBJ2-2; abundance: NA; v_gene: TRBV4-1; CDR3aa: CASSYTSGVLEELFF; CDR3nt: TGCGCCAGCAGTTATACTAGCGGGGTTCTGGAGGAGCTGTTTTTT
d_gene: NA; j_gene: TRBJ2-2; abundance: NA; v_gene: TRBV27; CDR3aa: CASSLSRAGELFF; CDR3nt: TGTGCCAGCAGTTTATCGAGGGCCGGGGAGCTGTTTTTT
d_gene: TRBD1; j_gene: TRBJ2-1; abundance: NA; v_gene: TRBV30; CDR3aa: CAWSGTGGNEQFF; CDR3nt: TGTGCCTGGAGTGGGACAGGGGGCAATGAGCAGTTCTTC
d_gene: NA; j_gene: TRBJ1-6; abundance: NA; v_gene: TRBV18; CDR3aa: CASSLDNSPLHF; CDR3nt: TGTGCCAGCTCACTTGATAATTCACCCCTCCACTTT
d_gene: NA; j_gene: TRBJ1-2; abundance: NA; v_gene: TRBV27; CDR3aa: CASSPGSNYGYTF; CDR3nt: TGTGCCAGCAGTCCAGGGTCTAATTATGGCTACACCTTC
d_gene: NA; j_gene: TRBJ1-2; abundance: NA; v_gene: TRBV9; CDR3aa: CASSVDSSGYGYTF; CDR3nt: TGTGCCAGCAGCGTCGATAGCAGTGGCTATGGCTACACCTTC
d_gene: NA; j_gene: TRBJ1-1; abundance: NA; v_gene: TRBV7-3; CDR3aa: CASSLTGETEAFF; CDR3nt: TGTGCCAGCAGCTTAACAGGGGAAACTGAAGCTTTCTTT
d_gene: NA; j_gene: TRBJ2-1; abundance: NA; v_gene: TRBV19; CDR3aa: CASSIQPQPGEQFF; CDR3nt: TGTGCCAGTAGTATACAACCCCAACCCGGTGAGCAGTTCTTC
d_gene: NA; j_gene: TRBJ1-5; abundance: NA; v_gene: TRBV29-1; CDR3aa: CSVAGTNNQPQHF; CDR3nt: TGCAGCGTTGCCGGGACCAACAATCAGCCCCAGCATTTT
d_gene: TRBD2; j_gene: TRBJ2-1; abundance: NA; v_gene: TRBV7-8; CDR3aa: CASSLGAGAGNEQFF; CDR3nt: TGTGCCAGCAGCTTAGGGGCGGGAGCAGGTAATGAGCAGTTCTTC
d_gene: NA; j_gene: TRBJ2-6; abundance: NA; v_gene: TRBV19; CDR3aa: CASSVSGSGANVLTF; CDR3nt: TGTGCCAGTAGTGTCAGTGGCTCTGGGGCCAACGTCCTGACTTTC
d_gene: NA; j_gene: TRBJ2-3; abundance: NA; v_gene: TRBV7-3; CDR3aa: CASSPLNGDTQYF; CDR3nt: TGTGCCAGCAGCCCCCTTAACGGTGATACGCAGTATTTT
d_gene: NA; j_gene: TRBJ1-2; abundance: NA; v_gene: TRBV18; CDR3aa: CASSPSRGSGDYGYTF; CDR3nt: TGTGCCAGCTCACCATCAAGGGGTTCCGGGGACTATGGCTACACCTTC
d_gene: NA; j_gene: TRBJ2-7; abundance: NA; v_gene: TRBV5-1; CDR3aa: CASSPGSAVYEQYF; CDR3nt: TGCGCCAGCAGCCCGGGAAGTGCGGTCTACGAGCAGTACTTC
d_gene: NA; j_gene: TRBJ2-3; abundance: once; v_gene: TRBV11-2; CDR3aa: CASSSGVSTDTQYF; CDR3nt: TGTGCCAGCAGCTCGGGGGTTAGCACAGATACGCAGTATTTT
d_gene: NA; j_gene: TRBJ1-4; abundance: NA; v_gene: TRBV30; CDR3aa: CAWNRDGEKLFF; CDR3nt: TGTGCCTGGAACCGGGACGGTGAAAAACTGTTTTTT